This T cell receptor (beta chain) was observed in a study of T cell clonotyping in hematopoietic cell transplantation. The repertoire was sequenced with immunoSEQ multiplex PCR; TCRdb's copy has only in-frame clones and lacks some. The sample comprises 10,000 to 15,000 clones, roughly 92% of which are singletons, and around 7.6% rests with the top ten. The CDR3 extends over 11 amino acids. V dropped 4 bases and J dropped 6 bases, with 9 bases sitting between them. Per germline, CDR1 SQVTM and CDR2 ANQGSEA. The chain has TRBV29-1 and TRBJ1-2; no clear D gene. The sample was PBMCs, taken 100 days after allogeneic stem cell transplant. The clonotype originates from a female patient in her fifties or sixties who had an allogeneic stem cell transplant from an unrelated donor, so the T cells may come from the graft donor. Some clones in this sample may be carry-over from other donors' samples. DNA for the CDR3: TGCAGCGTTGCCGGGAGGGATGGCTACACCTTC. Protein product: CSVAGRDGYTF.